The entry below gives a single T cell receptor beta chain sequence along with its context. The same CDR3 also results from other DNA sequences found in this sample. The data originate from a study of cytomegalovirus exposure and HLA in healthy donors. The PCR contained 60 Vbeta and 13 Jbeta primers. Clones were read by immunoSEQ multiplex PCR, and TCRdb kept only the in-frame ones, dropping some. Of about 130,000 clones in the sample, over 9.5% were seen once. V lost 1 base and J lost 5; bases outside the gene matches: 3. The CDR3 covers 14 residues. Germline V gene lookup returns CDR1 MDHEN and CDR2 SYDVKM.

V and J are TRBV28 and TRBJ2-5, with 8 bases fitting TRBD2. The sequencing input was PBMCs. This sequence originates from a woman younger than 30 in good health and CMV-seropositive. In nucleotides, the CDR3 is TGTGCCAGCAGTTTATCGGGAGGGCAGGAGACCCAGTACTTC. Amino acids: CASSLSGGQETQYF.